Each of the 4 T cell receptor beta chains below was sequenced from the same sample in a study of blood T cell repertoires in COVID-19. The method was immunoSEQ multiplex PCR; TCRdb's version includes in-frame clones alone and lacks a portion of them. The sample carries roughly 70,000 clones, about 70% recorded once. Sample: peripheral blood. These receptors were collected from a man aged 55 to 70 with acute or convalescent COVID-19.

This clone appeared a single time. The CDR3 nucleotides read TGCGCCAGCAGCCAACCGGGACTAGCGGGGGAGACCCAGTACTTC. Translated, it gives CASSQPGLAGETQYF. The chain employs TRBV5-1 and TRBJ2-5; TRBD2 aligns across 13 bases. V shed 4 bases, J shed 5 bases, and the junction held 5 bases outside the gene matches. The CDR3 has 15 amino acids. Germline V gene sequence: CDR1 SGHRS, CDR2 YFSETQ.

The chain joins TRBV12-3 or TRBV12-4 to TRBJ1-1; tentative D call: TRBD1 (6 bases). The length of the CDR3 is 13 residues. The ends were cut back, 6 bases at V and 4 bases at J, with 12 bases in the middle. CDR3 in amino acids: CASSQQGVTEAFF. In DNA form, the CDR3 reads TGTGCCAGCAGCCAACAGGGCGTCACTGAAGCTTTCTTT.

This sequence joins TRBV7-3 and TRBJ2-3; TRBD2 is a possible D gene (6 bases). The CDR3 is 15 residues long. V lost 3 bases and J 0 bases, leaving 10 bases between the germline ends. CDR1 is SGHTA, CDR2 FQGTGA, per germline. This CDR3 reads CASSLGLQSTDTQYF. DNA of the CDR3: TGTGCCAGCAGCTTGGGACTTCAAAGCACAGATACGCAGTATTTT. Full variable domain (missing parts from reference TRBV7-3 and TRBJ2-3): GAGVSQTPSNKVTEKGKYVELRCDPISGHTALYWYRQSLGQGPEFLIYFQGTGAADDSGLPNDRFFAVRPEGSVSTLKIQRTERGDSAVYLCASSLGLQSTDTQYFGPGTRLTVL.

The chain combines TRBV6-1 with TRBJ1-1, with a possible D match to TRBD1 (6 bases). Deletions cut 1 base from V and 4 bases from J, with 7 bases between. Germline CDR1 and CDR2: MNHNS and SASEGT. CDR3 length: 13 amino acids. CDR3 amino acids: CASSEDRATEAFF. The CDR3 bases are TGTGCCAGCAGTGAAGACAGGGCCACTGAAGCTTTCTTT.